Listed below are T cell receptor beta chains from one sample, sequenced in a study of shared clonotypes between healthy human individuals. Sequencing used immunoSEQ multiplex PCR; TCRdb keeps in-frame clones, though not all of them. The sample shows millions of clones, roughly 96% of them seen only once. Source material: naive CD4+ T cells sorted from blood. The source is a man between 18 and 29 years old in good health. CDR3s leave out the opening cysteine and the closing phenylalanine or tryptophan. Each record gives: V gene, J gene, CDR3 protein.

TRBV30	TRBJ2-5	AWAAGFQETQY
TRBV10-3	TRBJ1-5	AISESGGANQPQH
TRBV9	TRBJ2-2	ASSVGLFNTGELF
TRBV10-2	TRBJ1-1	ASRRQGITEAF
TRBV6-1	TRBJ2-3	ASSEPVSNTDTQY
TRBV28	TRBJ1-3	ASSFAGTGTGNTIY
TRBV15	TRBJ2-1	ATSRDSTDNEQF
TRBV5-1	TRBJ2-4	ASSHGGGENIQY
TRBV30	TRBJ1-1	AWNREMNTEAF
TRBV19	TRBJ1-5	ASSGQGKHQPQH
TRBV5-1	TRBJ2-5	ASSIGTSGGETQY
TRBV29-1	TRBJ2-7	SVEAATDSSYEQY
TRBV5-1	TRBJ1-2	ASSPDQGLTYGYT
TRBV10-3	TRBJ2-7	AISDSGSYEQY
TRBV2	TRBJ1-5	ASGITPNQPQH
TRBV6-1	TRBJ2-1	ASSGPGGLGEQF
TRBV6-1	TRBJ1-3	AARRNSGNTIY
TRBV5-1	TRBJ1-1	ASSLSSGTGNTEAF
TRBV4-1	TRBJ2-1	ASSQVGAGLDEQF
TRBV7-8	TRBJ1-6	ASSFRTGDSPLH
TRBV6-6	TRBJ2-3	ASSGARQGLDTQY
TRBV28	TRBJ2-1	ASSPPGGLRSYNEQF
TRBV10-3	TRBJ2-7	AISESGTGAGEQY
TRBV7-9	TRBJ1-2	ASSLEYNYGYT
TRBV19	TRBJ1-4	ASTQGQTTTNEKLF
TRBV5-1	TRBJ2-2	ASSLIGLASGELF
TRBV10-3	TRBJ2-6	AITGGLPGANVLT
TRBV10-3	TRBJ1-2	AISAGEGWNYGYT
TRBV5-6	TRBJ2-1	ASSRQVSSYNEQF
TRBV7-9	TRBJ1-3	ASSPLGGAGNTIY
TRBV9	TRBJ1-1	ASSAGGWTEAF
TRBV5-6	TRBJ1-1	ASSPGQVEAF
TRBV6-1	TRBJ1-5	ASKDSNQPQH
TRBV2	TRBJ2-3	ANALLADTDTQY
TRBV28	TRBJ2-2	ASTTPGGGRAGELF
TRBV29-1	TRBJ2-5	SGGLVGETQY
TRBV15	TRBJ1-6	ATSRDTKLSNSPLH
TRBV20-1	TRBJ1-5	SASLDQPQH
TRBV19	TRBJ1-5	ASTAGDNQPQH
TRBV28	TRBJ1-4	ASSSSPTGGEKLF
TRBV7-3	TRBJ1-2	ASSFRDRNGYT
TRBV25-1	TRBJ1-2	ASSESQGSYGYT
TRBV6-5	TRBJ1-3	ASSYGGRSGNTIY
TRBV10-2	TRBJ2-5	ASRQTGGTETQY
TRBV15	TRBJ1-2	ATSRGGTAYGYT
TRBV7-2	TRBJ1-1	ASSLVGTTNTEAF
TRBV30	TRBJ1-4	AWSVGTMDEKLF
TRBV6-4	TRBJ2-3	ASSRRGLSTDTQY
TRBV4-1	TRBJ2-5	ASSQVRDSGAETQY
TRBV5-4	TRBJ1-1	ASSYRQGSTEAF
TRBV30	TRBJ1-1	AWRFNDATEAF
TRBV18	TRBJ2-7	ASSRTSGDHEQY
TRBV5-4	TRBJ1-6	ASSLGPYGANSPLH